The present entry profiles one T cell receptor (beta chain) with its context. Its antigen is unidentified. This specimen comes from a study of T cell responses to AZD1222 COVID-19 vaccine. Study-wide results and limits: Spike-specific TCR breadth and depth grew following two AZD1222 doses. Just a handful of AZD1222 recipients were seropositive at baseline.

The data were produced by immunoSEQ multiplex PCR, yet TCRdb's version contains in-frame clones alone and is incomplete. The sample has approximately 60,000 clones; 84% are singletons. Between the trimmed V and J ends, which lost 4 bases and 2 bases, there was a span of 12 bases. The CDR3 runs to 14 residues. Germline V CDR1 and CDR2: LGHDT, YNNKEL (reference sequence). This chain uses TRBV3-1 (or the pseudogene TRBV3-2) with TRBJ2-7, with unresolved D. The specimen comprised peripheral blood, sampled on day 0 of AZD1222 vaccination. This sequence originates from an adult in good health. The CDR3 is CASSRETGPYEQYF. The CDR3 DNA sequence: TGTGCCAGCAGCCGAGAGACGGGTCCCTACGAGCAGTACTTC.